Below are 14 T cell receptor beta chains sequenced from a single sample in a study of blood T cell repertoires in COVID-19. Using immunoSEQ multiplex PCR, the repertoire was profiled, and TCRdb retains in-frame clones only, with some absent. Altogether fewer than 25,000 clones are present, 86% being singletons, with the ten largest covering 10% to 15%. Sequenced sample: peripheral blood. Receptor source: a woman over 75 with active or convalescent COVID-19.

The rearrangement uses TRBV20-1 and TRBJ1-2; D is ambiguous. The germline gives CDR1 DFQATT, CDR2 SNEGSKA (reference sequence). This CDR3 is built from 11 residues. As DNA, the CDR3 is TGCAGGGCTCAAAGCGACTATGGCTACACCTTC. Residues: CRAQSDYGYTF.

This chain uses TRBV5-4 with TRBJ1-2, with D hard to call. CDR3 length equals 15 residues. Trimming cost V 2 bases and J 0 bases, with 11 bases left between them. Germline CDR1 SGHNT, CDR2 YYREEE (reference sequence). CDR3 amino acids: CASSFGLGPNYGYTF. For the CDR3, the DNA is TGTGCCAGCAGCTTTGGGCTTGGCCCTAACTATGGCTACACCTTC.

For the CDR3, the DNA is TGTGCCAGCAGCCTAAGGACAGGCTCGGGCACAGATACGCAGTATTTT. As protein: CASSLRTGSGTDTQYF. The rearrangement uses TRBV11-2 and TRBJ2-3; 7 bases line up with TRBD1. The CDR3 is made up of 16 amino acids. Germline CDR1 is SGHAT and CDR2 is FQNNGV. J gave up 1 base and V 5 bases, and 9 bases lay outside the gene matches.

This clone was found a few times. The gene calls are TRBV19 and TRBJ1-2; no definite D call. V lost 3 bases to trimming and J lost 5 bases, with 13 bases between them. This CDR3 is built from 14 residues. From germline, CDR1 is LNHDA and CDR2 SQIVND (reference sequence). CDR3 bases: TGTGCCAGTAGTATGCGTCAGGTCATTTATGGCTACACCTTC. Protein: CASSMRQVIYGYTF.

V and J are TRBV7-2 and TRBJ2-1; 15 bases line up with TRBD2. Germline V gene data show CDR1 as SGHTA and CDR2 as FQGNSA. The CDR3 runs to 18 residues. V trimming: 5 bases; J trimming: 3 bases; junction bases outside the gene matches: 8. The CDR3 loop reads CASSRTSGGASGYNEQFF. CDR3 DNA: TGTGCCAGCAGCAGGACTAGCGGGGGGGCCTCTGGCTACAATGAGCAGTTCTTC.

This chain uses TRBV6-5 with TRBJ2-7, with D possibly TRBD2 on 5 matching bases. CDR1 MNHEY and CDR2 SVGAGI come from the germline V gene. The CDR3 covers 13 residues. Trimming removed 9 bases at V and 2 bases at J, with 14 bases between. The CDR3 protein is CASWGDGTYEQYF. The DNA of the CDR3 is TGTGCCAGTTGGGGTGACGGGACCTACGAGCAGTACTTC.

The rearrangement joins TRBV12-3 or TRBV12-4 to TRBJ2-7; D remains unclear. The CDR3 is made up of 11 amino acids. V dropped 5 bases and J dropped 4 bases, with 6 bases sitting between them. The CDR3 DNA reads TGTGCCAGCAGTCGTAAATACGAGCAGTACTTC. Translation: CASSRKYEQYF.

The CDR3 is CATSAYGREEQFF. The DNA for the CDR3 is TGTGCCACCAGTGCCTACGGCCGGGAGGAGCAGTTCTTC. The rearrangement links TRBV24-1 to TRBJ2-1; D is perhaps TRBD2 (6 bases). The CDR3 sequence is 13 residues long. Trimming took 5 bases from V and 10 from J, leaving 14 bases between them. The V gene's germline CDR1 is KGHDR and CDR2 SFDVKD.

This CDR3 is CASSRQDLPRAEAFF. CDR3 nucleotides: TGTGCCAGCAGTCGACAGGACTTACCGCGGGCTGAAGCTTTCTTT. This chain uses TRBV11-3 with TRBJ1-1; weak D call: TRBD1 (6 bases). Trimming took off 6 bases at V and 6 bases at J, with 20 bases between the two ends. This CDR3 is built from 15 residues. The V gene's germline CDR1 is SGHNT and CDR2 YENEEA. Complete variable domain (other parts from reference TRBV11-3 and TRBJ1-1): EAGVVQSPRYKIIEKKQPVAFWCNPISGHNTLYWYLQNLGQGPELLIRYENEEAVDDSQLPKDRFSAERLKGVDSTLKIQPAELGDSAVYLCASSRQDLPRAEAFFGQGTRLTVV.

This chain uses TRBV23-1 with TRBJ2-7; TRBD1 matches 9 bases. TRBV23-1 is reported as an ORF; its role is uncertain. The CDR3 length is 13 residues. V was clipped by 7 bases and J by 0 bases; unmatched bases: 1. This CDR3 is CASKDRGSYEQYF. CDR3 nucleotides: TGCGCCAGCAAGGACAGGGGCTCCTACGAGCAGTACTTC.

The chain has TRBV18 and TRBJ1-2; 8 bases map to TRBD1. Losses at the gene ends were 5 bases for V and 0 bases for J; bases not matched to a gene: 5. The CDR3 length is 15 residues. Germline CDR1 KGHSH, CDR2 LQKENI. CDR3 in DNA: TGTGCCAGCTCAATCGACAGGGGTCCTAACTATGGCTACACCTTC. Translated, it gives CASSIDRGPNYGYTF.

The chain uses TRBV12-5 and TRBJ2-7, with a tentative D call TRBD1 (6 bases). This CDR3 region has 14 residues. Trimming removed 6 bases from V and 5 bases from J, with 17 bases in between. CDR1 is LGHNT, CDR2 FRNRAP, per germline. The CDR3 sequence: CASGRGQGLNEQYF. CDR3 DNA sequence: TGTGCTAGTGGCCGAGGGCAGGGGCTGAACGAGCAGTACTTC.

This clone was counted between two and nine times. CDR3 DNA sequence: TGTGCCAGCAGACCCCAGGGTGTTGGTGGCACTGAAGCTTTCTTT. Its translation: CASRPQGVGGTEAFF. V usage is TRBV7-9 and J usage is TRBJ1-1; D may be TRBD1 (5 bases). Per germline, CDR1 SEHNR and CDR2 FQNEAQ (reference sequence). V lost 6 bases and J 4 bases, leaving 18 bases between the germline ends. CDR3 length: 15 residues.

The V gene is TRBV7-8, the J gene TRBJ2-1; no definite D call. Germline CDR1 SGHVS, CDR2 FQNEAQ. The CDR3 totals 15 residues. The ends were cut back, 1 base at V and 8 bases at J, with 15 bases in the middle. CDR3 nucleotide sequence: TGTGCCAGCAGCTTAGGTCGGTCCAGAGGTGATGAGCAGTTCTTC. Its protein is CASSLGRSRGDEQFF.